Listed below are T cell receptor beta chains from one sample, sequenced in a study of monozygotic twins with cystic fibrosis. Method: immunoSEQ multiplex PCR; TCRdb's copy keeps in-frame clones and lacks some. The sample shows about 36,000 clones, nearly 85% of them seen only once. Sequenced sample: blood. These TCRs come from a girl aged 2 to 10 with cystic fibrosis. The CDR3 runs from the conserved cysteine through the conserved F or W. A D gene is named only where the DNA matches it firmly. Clone sizes are given selectively: once, few, many, or a class where the clone is expanded.

j_call cdr3_length d_call clone_size v_call cdr3_nt cdr3_aa
TRBJ1-2 13 TRBD1 . TRBV6-5 TGTGCCAGCAGTTACGTCACAGGGGTTGACTACACCTTC CASSYVTGVDYTF
TRBJ2-5 12 TRBD2 . TRBV5-4 TGTGCCAGCAGCTTGGCGCGGGAGAGCCAGTACTTC CASSLARESQYF
TRBJ1-2 14 TRBD1 . TRBV7-2 TGTGCCAGCAGCTTACGTCGGACAGGGGATGGCTACACCTTC CASSLRRTGDGYTF
TRBJ1-6 15 TRBD1 . TRBV5-5 TGTGCCAGCAGCTTTCAGGGGACAGATAATTCACCCCTCCACTTT CASSFQGTDNSPLHF
TRBJ1-1 14 . . TRBV11-1 TGTGCCAGCAGCTTAGCGAGCACAGGTTCGAGGGCTTTCTTT CASSLASTGSRAFF
TRBJ1-1 14 . . TRBV4-1 TGCGCCAGCAGCCTCCGGGAATATGGCACTGAAGCTTTCTTT CASSLREYGTEAFF
TRBJ1-2 13 . . TRBV9 TGTGCCAGCAGCGGAACACAGGTTATCGGCTACACCTTC CASSGTQVIGYTF
TRBJ1-1 13 . . TRBV5-1 TGCGCCAGCAGCTTGGGGGGAGACACTGAAGCTTTCTTT CASSLGGDTEAFF
TRBJ2-6 14 . . TRBV7-2 TGTGCCAGCAGCTTAGACTCTGGGGCCAACGTCCTGACTTTC CASSLDSGANVLTF
TRBJ1-2 16 . once TRBV5-4 TGTGCCAGCAGCCCCAAGGGGTTCCCAGGGGCTTATGGCTACACCTTC CASSPKGFPGAYGYTF
TRBJ2-2 16 TRBD2 . TRBV7-2 TGTGCCAGCAGCTTCTGGGGACTAGGGGGTTCCGGGGAGCTGTTTTTT CASSFWGLGGSGELFF
TRBJ1-2 15 . . TRBV5-6 TGTGCCAGCAGCTTGTTGGCGGTCTCTAACTATGGCTACACCTTC CASSLLAVSNYGYTF
TRBJ2-7 15 . . TRBV6-1 TGTGCCAGCACCACAGACCTACTTGTCTCCTACGAGCAGTACTTC CASTTDLLVSYEQYF
TRBJ2-1 16 . few TRBV11-2 TGTGCCAGCAGCCCGGGACTCAGGAGCTCCTACAATGAGCAGTTCTTC CASSPGLRSSYNEQFF
TRBJ1-3 17 . . TRBV27 TGTGCCAGCAGTTTACGCGGTCCCCCCTTTGCTGGAAACACCATATATTTT CASSLRGPPFAGNTIYF
TRBJ2-7 13 . . TRBV6-5 TGTGCCAGCAGTTACGGTCTAACCTACGAGCAGTACTTC CASSYGLTYEQYF
TRBJ2-1 14 TRBD1 . TRBV5-1 TGCGCCAGCAGCTTCGACAGGGGGCGAAATGAGCAGTTCTTC CASSFDRGRNEQFF
TRBJ2-1 16 TRBD2 . TRBV5-5 TGTGCCAGCAGCGCGCTGACTAGCGGGGGTCTGCGGGAGCAGTTCTTC CASSALTSGGLREQFF
TRBJ1-1 16 . . TRBV7-3 TGTGCCAGCAGCAAATCCCCCCAGGGACTGAACACTGAAGCTTTCTTT CASSKSPQGLNTEAFF
TRBJ2-7 16 TRBD2 . TRBV2 TGTGCCAGCAGAACGGGACTAGCGGGGGGAGGGTACGAGCAGTACTTC CASRTGLAGGGYEQYF
TRBJ1-3 16 . . TRBV6-5 TGTGCCAGCAGTTACTCGGGGCACCACTCTGGAAACACCATATATTTT CASSYSGHHSGNTIYF
TRBJ1-1 12 . . TRBV19 TGTGCCAGTAGTTTCAAGGGCTTGGAAGCTTTCTTT CASSFKGLEAFF